The table lists the clone carrying this T cell receptor beta chain with a count of one. Per germline, CDR1 MNHEY and CDR2 SVGAGI. V was pared by 6 bases and J by 3 bases, with 5 bases of the junction left unmatched. The CDR3 is 14 amino acids. The source of the sample is a study of shared clonotypes between healthy human individuals. Measured with immunoSEQ multiplex PCR; TCRdb has only the in-frame clones, and not every one. The data contain millions of clones, approximately 90% of them seen just once; the ten biggest clones take up around 0.14%. This sequence was found in a young man in good health. The rearrangement uses TRBV6-5 and TRBJ2-4, with 7 positions matching TRBD1. The sequenced sample consisted of naive CD4+ T cells sorted from blood. The subset was: CD45RA+ positively selected. The CDR3 coding sequence is TGTGCCAGCAGCCAGACAGGGAGCAAAAACATTCAGTACTTC. Protein sequence: CASSQTGSKNIQYF.